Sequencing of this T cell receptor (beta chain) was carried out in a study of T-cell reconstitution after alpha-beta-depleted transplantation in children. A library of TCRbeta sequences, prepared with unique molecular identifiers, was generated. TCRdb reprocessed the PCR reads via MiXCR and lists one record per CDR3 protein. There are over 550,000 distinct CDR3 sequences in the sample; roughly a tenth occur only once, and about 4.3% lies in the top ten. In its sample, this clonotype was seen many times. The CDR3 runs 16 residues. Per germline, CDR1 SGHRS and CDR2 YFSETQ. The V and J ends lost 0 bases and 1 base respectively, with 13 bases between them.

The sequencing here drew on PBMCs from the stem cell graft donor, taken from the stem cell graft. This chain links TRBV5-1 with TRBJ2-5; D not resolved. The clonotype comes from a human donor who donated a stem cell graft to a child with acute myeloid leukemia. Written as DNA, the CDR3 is TGCGCCAGCAGCTTGGATCTTCCAGCCTTCCAAGAGACCCAGTACTTC. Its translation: CASSLDLPAFQETQYF.